The following is a TCR beta chain sequence with its context. It lacks a known antigen. No per-base quality is available; no much larger clone lies one base away. V is trimmed back by 3 bases and J by 6 bases, and the junction contains 16 bases that no gene match accounts for. Including the terminal cysteine and phenylalanine, the CDR3 comprises 18 residues. The retained sequence is limited to the CDR3, 54 bases, with the frame set at the first base. CDR1 and CDR2, looked up from the germline V gene, are SGHDN and FVKESK. TCRbeta CDR3 regions were amplified from genomic DNA by means of the immunoSEQ Assay, a bias-controlled multiplex PCR. In the authors' own workflow: The number of nucleated cells in each sample was estimated from the amplification of reference gene primers within the assay. To quantify the absolute abundance of each unique TCRbeta CDR3 rearrangement, sequence reads were collapsed and filtered. For each sample, productive Simpson clonality was calculated as the square root of Simpson's diversity index over productive rearrangements. In TCRdb, the immuneACCESS table is reduced to in-frame sequences with V and J assigned. These tables do not hold every clone; where another copy was compared, an unresolved V gene accounts for under half, and the others remain unexplained. The V and J calls and the clone size are those of that table, but D and trimming were determined from the DNA. Counted in this sample were 350,000 to 400,000 clones; roughly 91% of them appeared once. The ten largest account for roughly 1.2% of the sample.

Participants in the prospective study were enrolled through a virtual design, were aged about 18 to 100 years, and lived in 20 to 30 United States geographic areas. In the prospective study, participants were assigned to cohorts based on the clinical history participants reported in a screening survey and a study questionnaire. Recovered participants in ImmuneRACE Cohort 3 were defined by two consecutive negative NP/OP PCR tests, clearance by a healthcare professional, or resolution of symptoms. Each participant in the prospective study had whole blood, serum and a nasopharyngeal or oropharyngeal swab collected by mobile phlebotomists. Over an approximately 2-month period, participants in the prospective study had the option of providing additional blood draws and questionnaires. Blood samples from the prospective study were shipped frozen or at room temperature prior to DNA extraction. The source of the sample is a study of blood T cell repertoires in COVID-19 (dated by TCRdb to the early 2020s). General notes on the study: Samples from collaborators originated in the United States, Italy and Spain and spanned both the acute and convalescent phases of COVID-19. The prospective study material was composed of cDNA or gDNA derived from T cells, B-cell-depleted T cells, or PBMCs. Nearly every sample came with metadata listing a de-identified subject ID, COVID-19 status, age in years and sex. Samples were obtained from the ongoing ImmuneRACE study (first 160 participants) and from roughly 1,300 subjects provided by 6 global collaborators. Where available, HLA class I and class II types were obtained from metadata supplied by the sample provider rather than from assay-based typing. A freely available public database, intended as a resource for researchers studying the immune response to SARS-CoV-2, is where the repertoires were released. Subjects who had been exposed to COVID-19, were actively infected with it, or had recovered from it provided the deeply sampled blood TCRbeta repertoires that made up the dataset.

General study outcomes and caveats: The amount of clinical and demographic metadata varied by source and participant and was provided uncurated.

This clonotype was obtained from a woman between 18 and 29 years old who had recovered from COVID-19. The rearranged segments are TRBV14 and TRBJ2-3; a stretch of 9 junction bases matches TRBD1. The specimen was PBMCs or T cells enriched from blood (not recorded which). The CDR3 protein is CASSQAIGRGQGLDTQYF. The sequenced DNA is TGTGCCAGCAGCCAGGCTATCGGTCGAGGACAGGGGTTGGATACGCAGTATTTT.